These 12 T cell receptor beta chains came from one sample sequenced in a study of T cell responses to AZD1222 COVID-19 vaccine (dated by TCRdb to the early 2020s). The time point label corresponds to: about 28 days (+/-7) after the second vaccine dose. The receptor library was made with the immunoSEQ multiplex PCR assay. As stored in TCRdb, this immuneACCESS dataset retains in-frame rearrangements with V and J assigned. A fraction of the clones does not appear; measured against another copy, unresolved V genes explain less than half of the discrepancy, and the remainder lacks a known reason. This sample has about 90,000 clones in its table, and approximately 89% of those were observed once. Roughly 5% of the sample rests with the top ten. The input for sequencing was peripheral blood, taken 28 days after the second AZD1222 dose. These TCRs come from an adult who received the AZD1222 COVID-19 vaccine.

This chain connects TRBV5-1 to TRBJ2-7; 13 bases fit TRBD2. The length of the CDR3 is 15 residues. V was pared by 1 base and J by 5 bases, with 3 bases of the junction left unmatched. Germline loops: CDR1 SGHRS, CDR2 YFSETQ. DNA of the CDR3: TGCGCCAGCAGCTTGACTAGCGGGGGGGAAAACGAGCAGTACTTC. Amino acids: CASSLTSGGENEQYF.

This clone was seen only a few times. The chain is built from TRBV7-2 and TRBJ2-1; a weak D match, TRBD2 (7 bases). From germline, CDR1 is SGHTA and CDR2 FQGNSA. The CDR3 totals 18 residues. The V end was cut by 0 bases, the J end by 5 bases, with 20 bases between. The CDR3 is CASSLAARGGGANNEQFF. The CDR3 region has the DNA TGTGCCAGCAGCTTAGCCGCAAGGGGGGGCGGGGCAAACAATGAGCAGTTCTTC.

This clone was observed once. V and J are TRBV3-1 (or the pseudogene TRBV3-2) and TRBJ2-7; D tentatively reads TRBD1 or TRBD2 (5 bases each). Trimming shortened V by 4 bases and J by 1 base, and 14 bases separated the two germline ends. Germline loops: CDR1 LGHDT, CDR2 YNNKEL (reference sequence). CDR3 length equals 15 residues. DNA of the CDR3: TGTGCCAGCAGCCGCCGGGACGCACTTTCCTACGAGCAGTACTTC. Its translation is CASSRRDALSYEQYF.

This clone came up once. The rearrangement uses TRBV12-3 or TRBV12-4 and TRBJ1-1; D is possibly TRBD1 (6 bases). The length of the CDR3 is 13 residues. Trimming took 6 bases from V and 3 from J, leaving 11 bases between them. Here the CDR3 reads CASSRRGDTEAFF. CDR3 sequence (DNA): TGTGCCAGCAGCCGCAGGGGAGACACTGAAGCTTTCTTT.

The rearrangement uses TRBV4-1 and TRBJ2-2, with D unresolved. CDR1 MGHRA and CDR2 YSYEKL come from the germline V gene. CDR3 size: 14 residues. Trimming took 1 base from V and 4 from J, leaving 7 bases between them. DNA for the CDR3: TGCGCCAGCAGCCAAGTGTTGAGCACCGGGGAGCTGTTTTTT. This translates into CASSQVLSTGELFF.

The chain is built from TRBV4-1 and TRBJ1-6, with 7 bases that match TRBD1. J lost 0 bases, V lost 0 bases, and 5 bases had no gene match. The length of the CDR3 is 18 residues. The germline gives CDR1 MGHRA, CDR2 YSYEKL. CDR3 DNA: TGCGCCAGCAGCCAAGACAGGGGGACAAGCTCCTATAATTCACCCCTCCACTTT. Amino acid sequence: CASSQDRGTSSYNSPLHF.

The chain carries TRBV4-3 and TRBJ1-5; D unclear. Trimming shortened V by 3 bases and J by 0 bases, and 6 bases separated the two germline ends. Germline values: CDR1 LGHNA, CDR2 YSLEER. This CDR3 region has 14 residues. The CDR3 DNA reads TGCGCCAGCAGCCAGGACTTTAGCAATCAGCCCCAGCATTTT. Translated, it gives CASSQDFSNQPQHF.

The CDR3 here is CASSYYETTGELFF. CDR3 sequence (DNA): TGTGCCAGCAGTTACTATGAAACCACCGGGGAGCTGTTTTTT. The chain is built from TRBV6-5 and TRBJ2-2, with D hard to call. The germline gives CDR1 MNHEY, CDR2 SVGAGI. This CDR3 has 14 residues. V dropped 1 base and J dropped 4 bases, with 7 bases sitting between them.

The J gene is TRBJ1-1, the V gene TRBV3-1 (or the pseudogene TRBV3-2); D is possibly TRBD1 (6 bases). V was clipped by 1 base and J by 6 bases, with 12 bases between them. This CDR3 is 14 amino acids long. The germline V gene has CDR1 LGHDT and CDR2 YNNKEL (reference sequence). The CDR3: CASSQVGGRPEAFF. DNA of the CDR3: TGTGCCAGCAGCCAAGTTGGGGGCCGGCCTGAAGCTTTCTTT.

This chain connects TRBV5-1 to TRBJ1-1, with unresolved D. Trimming left V 6 bases short and J 1 base short, with 10 bases between. CDR1 and CDR2 from the germline V gene are SGHRS and YFSETQ. The CDR3 loop spans 13 amino acids. CDR3 loop: CASMKGENTEAFF. The CDR3 DNA follows: TGCGCCAGCATGAAGGGAGAGAACACTGAAGCTTTCTTT.

CDR3 bases: TGTGCGCTGGCGCAGCGAACATCTGGGGCCAACGTCCTGACTTTC. It translates to CALAQRTSGANVLTF. The V gene is TRBV30, the J gene TRBJ2-6; the D is unclear. CDR1 is GTSNPN and CDR2 is SVGIG in the germline V gene (reference sequence). The CDR3 covers 15 residues.

The chain's CDR3 is CASSRPGQGYEQYF. The CDR3 nucleotides are TGTGCCAGCTCACGACCGGGACAGGGCTACGAGCAGTACTTC. V is TRBV18 and J is TRBJ2-7, with 9 bases aligning to TRBD1. This CDR3 spans 14 amino acids. Germline trimming cut 4 bases from V and 3 bases from J; bases unmatched to any gene: 4. Germline CDR1 and CDR2: KGHSH and LQKENI.